A selection of T cell receptor beta chains follows, all from one sample in a study of beta chain features in type 1 diabetes. Repertoires were generated with immunoSEQ multiplex PCR, while TCRdb's copy carries only in-frame clones and drops some. The sample comprises 640,000 or so clones, roughly 12% of which are singletons, and less than 0.025% rests with the top ten. Sequences were obtained from naive CD4+ T cells from blood. All receptors derive from a man aged 18-30 years with type 1 diabetes. Both conserved end residues are part of each CDR3. The D gene is left open where the match is weak. Size tells how often a clone was seen (once, few, many) or the class of an expanded clone, and some rows leave it out.

TRBJ1-2,NA,TRBV2,TRBD1,TGTGCCAGCATCAGGGACAGGAACTATGGCTACACCTTC,CASIRDRNYGYTF
TRBJ1-4,NA,TRBV29-1,NA,TGCAGCGCCCTCGGAGGGGTCGATGAAAAACTGTTTTTT,CSALGGVDEKLFF
TRBJ2-7,few,TRBV19,NA,TGTGCCAGTGGCAGCTCCTACGAGCAGTACTTC,CASGSSYEQYF
TRBJ2-7,few,TRBV7-2,TRBD2,TGTGCCAGCAGCCCAAGGGGACTAGGGTACGAGCAGTACTTC,CASSPRGLGYEQYF
TRBJ2-5,few,TRBV5-4,TRBD1,TGTGCCAGCAGCCCACCATGGAACAGGGGGCAAGAGACCCAGTACTTC,CASSPPWNRGQETQYF
TRBJ2-7,NA,TRBV28,TRBD2,TGTGCCAGCAGTTTATCTAGCGGGTTCACCTACGAGCAGTACTTC,CASSLSSGFTYEQYF
TRBJ1-5,NA,TRBV4-2,NA,TGTGCCAGCAGCCAAGAACTGACAGATAGCGTGGAGCCCCAGCATTTT,CASSQELTDSVEPQHF
TRBJ2-2,NA,TRBV11-2,TRBD2,TGTGCCAGCAGCTTTGGACTAGCGGGAGCCACCGGGGAGCTGTTTTTT,CASSFGLAGATGELFF
TRBJ2-3,few,TRBV28,NA,TGTGCCAGCAGTTTATCCTTGATTTCCTTTAGGGCAGATACGCAGTATTTT,CASSLSLISFRADTQYF
TRBJ1-1,few,TRBV10-3,NA,TGTGCCATCAGTGAGTCGATCGTCGAACACACTGAAGCTTTCTTT,CAISESIVEHTEAFF
TRBJ2-1,NA,TRBV5-1,NA,TGCGCCAGCAGCTTGCCAGGGAGCGATGAGCAGTTCTTC,CASSLPGSDEQFF
TRBJ2-7,NA,TRBV2,NA,TGTGCCAGCAGTGTTCAGGGGATCGGGGGCGAGCAGTACTTC,CASSVQGIGGEQYF
TRBJ2-1,few,TRBV18,NA,TGTGCCAGCTCACCAGGGCAGGGGTCCTACAATGAGCAGTTCTTC,CASSPGQGSYNEQFF
TRBJ1-5,NA,TRBV5-1,NA,TGCGCCAGCAGCTTGGTTGGGGGAAATCAGCCCCAGCATTTT,CASSLVGGNQPQHF
TRBJ1-6,few,TRBV2,NA,TGTGCCAGCAGTGAAGTGTTATCCCTCCACTTT,CASSEVLSLHF
TRBJ2-7,few,TRBV5-1,TRBD1,TGCGCCAGCAGCTTGTACAGGGGTGGAAACGAGCAGTACTTC,CASSLYRGGNEQYF
TRBJ2-7,few,TRBV6-5,TRBD2,TGTGCCAGCAGTTACGAAAATTCAGCGGGGGCGGGAGAGCAGTACTTC,CASSYENSAGAGEQYF
TRBJ2-2,few,TRBV7-9,TRBD2,TGTGCCAGCAGGTCCGGGAGGACTCTCGGGGAGCTGTTTTTT,CASRSGRTLGELFF
TRBJ1-2,few,TRBV7-2,NA,TGTGCCAGCAGCTCCACGGCCGGATTCTATGGCTACACCTTC,CASSSTAGFYGYTF
TRBJ1-1,few,TRBV28,NA,TGTGCCAGCAGTTCAGGGGTCGGGGACACTGAAGCTTTCTTT,CASSSGVGDTEAFF
TRBJ1-2,NA,TRBV5-4,TRBD1,TGTGCCAGCAGCTTGGTGGGACAGAACTATGGCTACACCTTC,CASSLVGQNYGYTF
TRBJ2-5,few,TRBV7-9,TRBD2,TGTGCCAGCAGCATGGGTTTGGGACTAGACCAAGAGACCCAGTACTTC,CASSMGLGLDQETQYF
TRBJ1-5,few,TRBV27,NA,TGTGCCAGCAGTTTATTGCCTTCCAATCAGCCCCAGCATTTT,CASSLLPSNQPQHF
TRBJ2-5,NA,TRBV30,NA,TGTGCCTGGAGATCTGCGGGGGACAACCAAGAGACCCAGTACTTC,CAWRSAGDNQETQYF
TRBJ1-2,few,TRBV14,TRBD1,TGTGCCAGCAGCCCAAAGACCGGACAGGGCTATGGCTACACCTTC,CASSPKTGQGYGYTF
TRBJ2-5,few,TRBV25-1,TRBD1,TGTGCCACCCAGACAGGGGGCAAAGAGACCCAGTACTTC,CATQTGGKETQYF
TRBJ2-1,few,TRBV5-4,NA,TGTGCCAGCAGCTTAGTAGCGATATCCTACAATGAGCAGTTCTTC,CASSLVAISYNEQFF
TRBJ2-7,NA,TRBV7-2,TRBD1,TGTGCCAGCAGCCAAGCAGGGACAGTCTTCAACTACGAGCAGTACTTC,CASSQAGTVFNYEQYF
TRBJ2-1,NA,TRBV11-2,NA,TGTGCCAGCAGCTTTGCGGCGGTCGGGAATGAGCAGTTCTTC,CASSFAAVGNEQFF
TRBJ2-1,few,TRBV28,TRBD1,TGTGCCACTCGTGCCGGGGGACAGGGTAGCAATGAGCAGTTCTTC,CATRAGGQGSNEQFF
TRBJ2-7,NA,TRBV5-1,NA,TGCGCCAGCAGCTTGGAGCCGGGTCGAGACGAGCAGTACTTC,CASSLEPGRDEQYF
TRBJ2-7,NA,TRBV28,NA,TGTGCCAGCAGTTTTCAGGGGGGAACCTACGAGCAGTACTTC,CASSFQGGTYEQYF
TRBJ1-6,NA,TRBV7-2,NA,TGTGCCAGCAGCACGATAGACAGACAACCTAATTCACCCCTCCACTTT,CASSTIDRQPNSPLHF
TRBJ1-4,few,TRBV29-1,NA,TGCAGCGTTGTAGGAAGGTCTAATGAAAAACTGTTTTTT,CSVVGRSNEKLFF
TRBJ2-3,NA,TRBV2,NA,TGTGCCAGAAATGGGGGGCCTGAAGATACGCAGTATTTT,CARNGGPEDTQYF
TRBJ1-3,NA,TRBV30,NA,TGTGCCTGGAGCGGGCCCGACGGAAACACCATATATTTT,CAWSGPDGNTIYF
TRBJ1-2,NA,TRBV18,NA,TGTGCCAGCTCACGAGGGGACGGGGGCTACACCTTC,CASSRGDGGYTF
TRBJ1-3,NA,TRBV30,NA,TGTGCCTGGTGTAGGCATTCTGGAAACACCATATATTTT,CAWCRHSGNTIYF
TRBJ1-2,NA,TRBV5-6,NA,TGTGCCAGCAGTCGAGACAGCAACTATGGCTACACCTTC,CASSRDSNYGYTF
TRBJ1-6,NA,TRBV27,NA,TGTGCCAGCAGTCCTGGGACGGGGGTCAATTCACCCCTCCACTTT,CASSPGTGVNSPLHF
TRBJ2-6,NA,TRBV7-9,NA,TGTGCCAGCAGCTTAATTGAGTACTCTGGGGCCAACGTCCTGACTTTC,CASSLIEYSGANVLTF
TRBJ2-3,NA,TRBV7-2,NA,TGTGCCAGCAGCCCAGCGGGTCTAGCAGATACGCAGTATTTT,CASSPAGLADTQYF
TRBJ2-3,NA,TRBV6-1,NA,TGTGCCAGCACCTTTGGCCCAATCTCGGACAATACGCAGTATTTT,CASTFGPISDNTQYF
TRBJ1-2,few,TRBV4-1,NA,TGCGCCAGCAGCCAAGATCCTAGGTATGGCTACACCTTC,CASSQDPRYGYTF
TRBJ2-5,few,TRBV14,NA,TGTGCCAGCAGCCTCGGGACTTCGGAGACCCAGTACTTC,CASSLGTSETQYF
TRBJ2-7,few,TRBV7-9,NA,TGTGCCAGCAGCTTAGTACTGGCAGGTGAGCAGTACTTC,CASSLVLAGEQYF
TRBJ1-6,few,TRBV14,TRBD1,TGTGCCAGCAGCCCACAACAGGGGGGAACTTCACCCCTCCACTTT,CASSPQQGGTSPLHF
TRBJ1-1,few,TRBV6-5,TRBD1,TGTGCCAGCAGCACCGACAGGGACTGGGGCGAAGCTTTCTTT,CASSTDRDWGEAFF
TRBJ1-2,few,TRBV10-3,TRBD1,TGTGCCATCTGGGGAGGGGGCGATGGCTACACCTTC,CAIWGGGDGYTF
TRBJ1-2,few,TRBV7-9,TRBD1,TGTGCCAGCAGCTTAGAGGGGGCCGATGGCTACACCTTC,CASSLEGADGYTF
TRBJ2-5,NA,TRBV14,NA,TGTGCCAGCAGCCAAGTTGCGGGGGCTACCTCCGGAGAGACCCAGTACTTC,CASSQVAGATSGETQYF
TRBJ2-3,few,TRBV18,TRBD2,TGTGCCAGCTCACCGACGACTAGCGGCACAGATACGCAGTATTTT,CASSPTTSGTDTQYF
TRBJ1-1,few,TRBV5-4,NA,TGTGCCAGCAGCTATCAGGGTCCCGACACTGAAGCTTTCTTT,CASSYQGPDTEAFF